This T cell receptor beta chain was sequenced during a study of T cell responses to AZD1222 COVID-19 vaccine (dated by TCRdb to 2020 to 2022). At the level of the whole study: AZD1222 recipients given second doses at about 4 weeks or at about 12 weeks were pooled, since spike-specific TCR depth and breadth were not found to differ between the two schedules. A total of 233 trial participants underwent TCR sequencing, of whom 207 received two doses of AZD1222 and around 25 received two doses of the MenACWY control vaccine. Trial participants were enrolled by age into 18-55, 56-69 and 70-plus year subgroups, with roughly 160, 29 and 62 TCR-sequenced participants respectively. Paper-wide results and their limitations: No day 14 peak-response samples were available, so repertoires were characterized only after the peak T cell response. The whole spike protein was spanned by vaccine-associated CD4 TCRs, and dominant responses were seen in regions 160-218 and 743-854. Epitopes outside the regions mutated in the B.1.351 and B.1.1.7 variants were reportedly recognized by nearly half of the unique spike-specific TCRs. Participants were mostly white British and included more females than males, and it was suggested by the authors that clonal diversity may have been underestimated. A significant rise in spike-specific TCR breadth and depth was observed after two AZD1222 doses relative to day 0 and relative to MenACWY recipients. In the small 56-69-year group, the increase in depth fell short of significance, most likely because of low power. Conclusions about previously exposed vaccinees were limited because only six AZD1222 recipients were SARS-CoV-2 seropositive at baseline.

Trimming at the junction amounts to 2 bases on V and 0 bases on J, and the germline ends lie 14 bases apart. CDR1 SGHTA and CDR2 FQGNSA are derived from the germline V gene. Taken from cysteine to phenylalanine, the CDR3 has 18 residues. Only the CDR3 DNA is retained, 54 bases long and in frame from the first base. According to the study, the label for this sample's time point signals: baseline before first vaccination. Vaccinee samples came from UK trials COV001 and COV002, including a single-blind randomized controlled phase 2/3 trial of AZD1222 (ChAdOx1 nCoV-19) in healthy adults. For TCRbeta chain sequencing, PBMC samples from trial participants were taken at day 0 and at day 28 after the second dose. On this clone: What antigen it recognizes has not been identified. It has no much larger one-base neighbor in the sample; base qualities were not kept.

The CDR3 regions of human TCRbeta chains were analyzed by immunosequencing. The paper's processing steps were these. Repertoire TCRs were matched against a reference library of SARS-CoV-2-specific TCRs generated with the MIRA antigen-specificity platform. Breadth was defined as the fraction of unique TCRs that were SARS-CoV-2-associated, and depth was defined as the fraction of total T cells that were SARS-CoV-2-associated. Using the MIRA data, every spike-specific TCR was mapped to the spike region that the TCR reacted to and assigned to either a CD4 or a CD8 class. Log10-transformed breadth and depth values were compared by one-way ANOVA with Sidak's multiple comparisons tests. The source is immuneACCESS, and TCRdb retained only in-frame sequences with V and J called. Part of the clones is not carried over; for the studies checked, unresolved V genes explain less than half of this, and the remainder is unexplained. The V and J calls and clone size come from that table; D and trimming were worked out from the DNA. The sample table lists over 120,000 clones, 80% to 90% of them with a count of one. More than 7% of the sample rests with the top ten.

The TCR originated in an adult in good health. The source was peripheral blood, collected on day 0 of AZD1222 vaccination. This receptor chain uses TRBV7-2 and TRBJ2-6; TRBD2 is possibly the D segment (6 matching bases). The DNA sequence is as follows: TGTGCCAGCAGCTTAAAGGCACTAGCAGCCTCTGGGGCCAACGTCCTGACTTTC. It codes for CASSLKALAASGANVLTF.